Listed below are T cell receptor beta chains from one sample, sequenced in a study of OX40 agonist ivuxolimab in advanced cancers. The table came from immunoSEQ multiplex PCR; TCRdb's copy has only in-frame clones and leaves some out. Among tens of thousands of clones listed, about 90% were seen once. The sequencing here drew on CD4+ or CD8+ T cells sorted from blood, taken in a trial of the OX40 agonist ivuxolimab. The receptor set was obtained from an adult with an advanced solid tumor such as melanoma, head and neck, liver or kidney cancer. CDR3s include the opening cysteine and the closing phenylalanine or tryptophan. Each record gives: clone size, J gene, V gene, D gene, CDR3 DNA, CDR3 protein. D genes are given only for firm matches. Only part of the rows carry a size: once, few, many, or a class if the clone is expanded.

size: once
J: TRBJ2-7
V: TRBV19
D: TRBD2
DNA: TGTGCCAGTAGTATAGGGACTAGCGGGAGTTTTGCCTACGAGCAGTACTTC
CDR3: CASSIGTSGSFAYEQYF

size: .
J: TRBJ1-5
V: TRBV10-3
D: TRBD1
DNA: TGTGCCATCAGTGTACAGGGGGGGGAACAGCCCCAGCATTTT
CDR3: CAISVQGGEQPQHF

size: few
J: TRBJ1-1
V: TRBV14
D: .
DNA: TGTGCCAGCAGCCAAGATTGGCAGACTGAAGCTTTCTTT
CDR3: CASSQDWQTEAFF

size: .
J: TRBJ2-2
V: TRBV10-3
D: .
DNA: TGTGCCATCAGGGGGACGGGGAACACCGGGGAGCTGTTTTTT
CDR3: CAIRGTGNTGELFF

size: few
J: TRBJ2-5
V: TRBV7-2
D: .
DNA: TGTGCCAGCAGCCAGGCAAAGGGGCTGTCCCAGTACTTC
CDR3: CASSQAKGLSQYF

size: .
J: TRBJ1-6
V: TRBV7-9
D: .
DNA: TGTGCCAGCAGGCCTATGGGGACTTCACCCCTCCACTTT
CDR3: CASRPMGTSPLHF

size: once
J: TRBJ1-4
V: TRBV7-6
D: TRBD1
DNA: TGTGCCAGCAGCCTCGGACAGGGTGGCGAAAAACTGTTTTTT
CDR3: CASSLGQGGEKLFF

size: .
J: TRBJ2-1
V: TRBV20-1
D: .
DNA: TGCAGTGCCCCAGACATAATAGAGCAGTTCTTC
CDR3: CSAPDIIEQFF

size: .
J: TRBJ2-7
V: TRBV6-5
D: TRBD1
DNA: TGTGCCAGCAGAGATCGGGACAGGGACTACGAGCAGTACTTC
CDR3: CASRDRDRDYEQYF

size: .
J: TRBJ2-5
V: TRBV19
D: .
DNA: TGTGCCAGTAGCCCCCAGGGGCGGGAGGAGACCCAGTACTTC
CDR3: CASSPQGREETQYF